A single sample is the source of the 11 T cell receptor beta chains below, sequenced in a study of T cells in Graves' hyperthyroidism and ophthalmopathy (dated by TCRdb to between 2018 and 2021). Libraries were constructed by multiplex PCR. This sample was sequenced with an Illumina HiSeq 2000. TCR beta CDR3 regions were amplified from RNA transcripts. The TCR CDR3 was subjected to a first round of RT-PCR using the HTBI primer set and the Qiagen OneStep RT-PCR kit. TCRdb reworked the public reads: Q25 trimming with fastp, MiXCR clone assembly, productive beta chains retained. Entries that share a CDR3 protein sequence are merged under the most common genes and DNA. The sample has under 800,000 distinct CDR3 sequences on record, approximately 15% of them singletons. The ten biggest clones cover 10% of the sample. Sequences were obtained from blood. The source of these receptors is a young woman with Graves' hyperthyroidism.

This clonotype has a single count. V and J are TRBV29-1 and TRBJ2-4; D assignment may be TRBD1 or TRBD2 (5 bases each). Looked up from germline, CDR1 is SQVTM and CDR2 is ANQGSEA. V dropped 6 bases and J dropped 3 bases, with 12 bases sitting between them. The CDR3 is 13 amino acids. The CDR3 protein is CSVRERGKNIQYF. In DNA form, the CDR3 reads TGCAGCGTCCGGGAAAGGGGCAAAAACATTCAGTACTTC.

The V gene is TRBV3-1, the J gene TRBJ2-1; TRBD2 matches 7 bases. Trimming at V came to 5 bases and at J to 0 bases, leaving 7 bases not matched to a gene. This CDR3 spans 16 amino acids. CDR1 and CDR2 (germline): LGHDT, YNNKEL (reference sequence). The CDR3 DNA follows: TGTGCCAGCAGCTCTCGGGGGGATAGCTCCTACAATGAGCAGTTCTTC. Amino acids: CASSSRGDSSYNEQFF.

This clonotype was detected many times. This chain joins TRBV12-3 or TRBV12-4 and TRBJ1-5; no definite D call. The CDR3 loop spans 14 amino acids. V was cut by 3 bases and J by 5 bases, with 11 bases left in between. Here the CDR3 reads CASSLEETDQPQHF. In DNA, the CDR3 is TGTGCCAGCAGTTTGGAGGAGACTGATCAGCCCCAGCATTTT.

This clonotype came up many times. The chain employs TRBV7-2 and TRBJ2-7; no clear D gene. This CDR3 contains 14 residues. Germline values: CDR1 SGHTA, CDR2 FQGNSA. V was clipped by 1 base and J by 6 bases, with 13 bases between them. The CDR3 sequence: CASSLGGVSLEQYF. For the CDR3, the DNA is TGTGCCAGCAGCTTAGGTGGGGTCTCCCTCGAGCAGTACTTC.

This clonotype has ten or more counts. The chain has TRBV11-3 and TRBJ2-1; 13 positions agree with TRBD2. Trimming at V came to 6 bases and at J to 5 bases, leaving 13 bases not matched to a gene. From germline, CDR1 is SGHNT and CDR2 YENEEA. CDR3 size: 18 residues. The CDR3 DNA follows: TGTGCCAGCAGTCCTGGACTAGCGGGAGCCGGGCGGGACAATGAGCAGTTCTTC. Residues: CASSPGLAGAGRDNEQFF.

This clonotype was seen many times. This sequence joins TRBV14 and TRBJ2-1; TRBD2 matches at 11 bases. The CDR3 extends over 18 amino acids. V lost 0 bases to trimming and J lost 4 bases; unmatched junction nucleotides: 8. Germline-derived CDR1 and CDR2 are SGHDN and FVKESK. As DNA, the CDR3 is TGTGCCAGCAGCCAAGACTCCAGTAGCGGGAGGGCTTACAATGAGCAGTTCTTC. Its protein product is CASSQDSSSGRAYNEQFF. The full variable domain, in which reference TRBV14 and TRBJ2-1 provide the parts outside the CDR3, is EAGVTQFPSHSVIEKGQTVTLRCDPISGHDNLYWYRRVMGKEIKFLLHFVKESKQDESGMPNNRFLAERTGGTYSTLKVQPAELEDSGVYFCASSQDSSSGRAYNEQFFGPGTRLTVL.

This clonotype was recorded many times. The rearrangement uses TRBV13 and TRBJ2-7, with 7 bases lining up with TRBD2. This CDR3 spans 17 amino acids. The V gene end was trimmed by 5 bases and the J gene end by 4 bases; junction bases not matched to a gene: 17. CDR1 and CDR2 from the germline V gene are PRHDT and FYEKMQ (reference sequence). In DNA form, the CDR3 reads TGTGCCAGCAGCCCCATTATGGGGGAGGGCGGATCGTACGAGCAGTACTTC. This codes for CASSPIMGEGGSYEQYF.

About this clonotype itself: This clone may be a read error of a much larger clone one base away. This sequence joins TRBV7-9 and TRBJ2-5, with a possible D match to TRBD2 (5 bases). The CDR3 has 17 amino acids. Germline lookup yields CDR1 SEHNR and CDR2 FQNEAQ (reference sequence). The CDR3 region is CVSSLTPDRDLEETQYF. The CDR3 DNA sequence: TGTGTCAGCAGCTTAACCCCCGATCGGGATTTGGAGGAGACCCAGTACTTC.

This clonotype occurred many times. The V and J genes are TRBV9 and TRBJ1-1; D is uncertain. This CDR3 region has 14 residues. Per germline, CDR1 SGDLS and CDR2 YYNGEE. The V and J ends lost 2 bases and 1 base respectively, with 9 bases between them. The CDR3: CASSVRTENTEAFF. Written as DNA, the CDR3 is TGTGCCAGCAGCGTGCGGACGGAGAACACTGAAGCTTTCTTT.

The V gene is TRBV9, the J gene TRBJ2-3, with TRBD2 matching over 7 bases. Germline V lookup: CDR1 SGDLS, CDR2 YYNGEE. J lost 0 bases, V lost 0 bases, and 4 bases had no gene match. This CDR3 region has 16 residues. This CDR3 reads CASSVEGTTSTDTQYF. The CDR3 DNA follows: TGTGCCAGCAGCGTAGAGGGGACTACTAGCACAGATACGCAGTATTTT.

Points on this clonotype: Sequence at one end of the junction differs from germline and may be a read error. The chain carries TRBV10-3 and TRBJ1-4; unclear D gene. The V gene's germline CDR1 is ENHRY and CDR2 SYGVKD. The CDR3 contains 13 residues. The chain's CDR3 is CATSESIREKLFF. CDR3 nucleotide sequence: TGTGCCACCAGTGAGTCGATTAGAGAAAAACTGTTTTTT.